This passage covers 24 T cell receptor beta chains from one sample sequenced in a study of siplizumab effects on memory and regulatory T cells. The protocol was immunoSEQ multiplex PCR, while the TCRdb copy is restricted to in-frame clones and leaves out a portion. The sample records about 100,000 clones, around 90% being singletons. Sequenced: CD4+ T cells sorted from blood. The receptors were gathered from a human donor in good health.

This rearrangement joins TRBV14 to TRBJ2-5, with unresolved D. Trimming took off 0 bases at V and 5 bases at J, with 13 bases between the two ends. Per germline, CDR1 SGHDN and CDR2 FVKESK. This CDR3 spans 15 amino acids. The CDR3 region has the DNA TGTGCCAGCAGCCAAGATTTGGGGTCGTGGGAGACCCAGTACTTC. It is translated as CASSQDLGSWETQYF.

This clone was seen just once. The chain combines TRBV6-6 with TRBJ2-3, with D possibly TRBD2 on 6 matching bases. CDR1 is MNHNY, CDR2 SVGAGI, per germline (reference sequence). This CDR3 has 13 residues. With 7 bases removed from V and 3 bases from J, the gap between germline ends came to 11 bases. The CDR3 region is CASKTSTTDTQYF. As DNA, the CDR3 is TGTGCCAGCAAAACTAGCACGACAGATACGCAGTATTTT.

The CDR3 loop reads CASSFHGQGPIEQYF. The CDR3 DNA sequence: TGTGCCAGCAGCTTCCATGGACAGGGGCCCATCGAGCAGTACTTC. The chain uses TRBV7-8 and TRBJ2-7; 9 bases fit TRBD1. This CDR3 has 15 residues. V lost 3 bases, J lost 6 bases, and 9 bases stayed unmatched. The germline V gene has CDR1 SGHVS and CDR2 FQNEAQ.

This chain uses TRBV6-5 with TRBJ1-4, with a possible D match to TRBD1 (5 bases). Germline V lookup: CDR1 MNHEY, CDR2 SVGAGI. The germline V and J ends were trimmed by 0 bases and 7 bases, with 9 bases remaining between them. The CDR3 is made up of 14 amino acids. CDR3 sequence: CASSYSLGAEKLFF. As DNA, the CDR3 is TGTGCCAGCAGTTACTCGTTAGGGGCTGAAAAACTGTTTTTT.

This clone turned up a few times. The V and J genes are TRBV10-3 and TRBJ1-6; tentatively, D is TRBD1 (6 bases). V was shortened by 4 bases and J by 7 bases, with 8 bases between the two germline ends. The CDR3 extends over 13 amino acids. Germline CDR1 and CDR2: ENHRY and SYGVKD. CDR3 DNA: TGTGCCATCAGTGGACAGGAAAATTCACCCCTCCACTTT. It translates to CAISGQENSPLHF.

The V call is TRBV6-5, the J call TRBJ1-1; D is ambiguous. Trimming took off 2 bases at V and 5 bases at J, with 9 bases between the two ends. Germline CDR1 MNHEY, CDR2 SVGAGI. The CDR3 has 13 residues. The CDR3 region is CASSYDGYTEAFF. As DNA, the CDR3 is TGTGCCAGCAGTTACGACGGTTATACTGAAGCTTTCTTT.

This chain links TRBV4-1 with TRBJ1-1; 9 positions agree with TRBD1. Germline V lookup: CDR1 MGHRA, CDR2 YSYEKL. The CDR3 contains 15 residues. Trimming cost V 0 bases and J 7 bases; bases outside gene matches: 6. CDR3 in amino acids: CASSQEGKTGGEAFF. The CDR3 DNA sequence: TGCGCCAGCAGCCAAGAGGGAAAGACAGGGGGTGAAGCTTTCTTT.

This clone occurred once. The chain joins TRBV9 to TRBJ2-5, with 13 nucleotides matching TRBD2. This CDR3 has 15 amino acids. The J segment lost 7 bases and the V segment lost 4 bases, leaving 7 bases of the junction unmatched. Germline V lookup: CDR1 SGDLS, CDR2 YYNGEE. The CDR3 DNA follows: TGTGCCAGCAGCCAGACTAGCGGGGGGTTCGGGACCCAGTACTTC. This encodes CASSQTSGGFGTQYF.

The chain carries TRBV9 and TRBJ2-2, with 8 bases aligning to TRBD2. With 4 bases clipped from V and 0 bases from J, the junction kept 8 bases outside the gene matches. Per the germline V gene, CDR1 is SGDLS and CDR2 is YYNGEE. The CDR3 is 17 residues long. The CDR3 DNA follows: TGTGCCAGCAGCAGCGTAGCGGGAATCGCGAACACCGGGGAGCTGTTTTTT. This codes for CASSSVAGIANTGELFF.

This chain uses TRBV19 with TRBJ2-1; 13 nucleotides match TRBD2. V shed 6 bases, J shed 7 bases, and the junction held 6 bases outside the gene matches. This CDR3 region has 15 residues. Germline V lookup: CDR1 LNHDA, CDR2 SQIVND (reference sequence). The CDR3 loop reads CASSLLAGGENEQFF. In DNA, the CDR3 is TGTGCCAGTAGCCTACTAGCGGGGGGGGAAAATGAGCAGTTCTTC.

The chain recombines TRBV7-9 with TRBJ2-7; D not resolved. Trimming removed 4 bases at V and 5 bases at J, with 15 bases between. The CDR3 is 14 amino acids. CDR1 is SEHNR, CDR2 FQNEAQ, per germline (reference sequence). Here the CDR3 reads CASSSYTGQHEQYF. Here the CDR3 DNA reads TGTGCCAGCAGCTCTTACACGGGCCAGCACGAGCAGTACTTC.

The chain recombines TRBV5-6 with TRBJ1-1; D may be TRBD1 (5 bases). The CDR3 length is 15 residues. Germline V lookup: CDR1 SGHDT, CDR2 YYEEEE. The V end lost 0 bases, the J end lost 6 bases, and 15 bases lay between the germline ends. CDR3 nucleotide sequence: TGTGCCAGCAGCTTGGTTTTTACAGGTACCCCTGAAGCTTTCTTT. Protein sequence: CASSLVFTGTPEAFF.

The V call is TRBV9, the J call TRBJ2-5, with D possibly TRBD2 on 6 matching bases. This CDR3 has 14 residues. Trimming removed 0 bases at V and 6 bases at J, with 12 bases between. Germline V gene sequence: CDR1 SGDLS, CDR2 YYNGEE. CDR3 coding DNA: TGTGCCAGCAGCGTAGGTCCGGGAGAAAAGACCCAGTACTTC. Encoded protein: CASSVGPGEKTQYF.

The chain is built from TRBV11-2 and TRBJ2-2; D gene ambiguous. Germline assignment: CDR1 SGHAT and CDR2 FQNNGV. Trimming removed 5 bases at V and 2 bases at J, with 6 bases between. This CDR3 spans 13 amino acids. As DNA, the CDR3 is TGTGCCAGCAGCCCCGGTAACACCGGGGAGCTGTTTTTT. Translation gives CASSPGNTGELFF.

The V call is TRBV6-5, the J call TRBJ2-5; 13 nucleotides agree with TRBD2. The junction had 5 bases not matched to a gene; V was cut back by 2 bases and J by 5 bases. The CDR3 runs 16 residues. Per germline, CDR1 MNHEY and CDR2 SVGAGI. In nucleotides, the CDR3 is TGTGCCAGCAGTTACGGGGGACTAGCGGGGAGTGAGACCCAGTACTTC. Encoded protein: CASSYGGLAGSETQYF.

The CDR3 DNA sequence: TGTGCCAGCAGCTTAGGGGCGGGGGGGCCCGTAGATACGCAGTATTTT. Protein product: CASSLGAGGPVDTQYF. The genes are TRBV11-2 and TRBJ2-3; 9 bases agree with TRBD2. The CDR3 contains 16 residues. The J segment lost 5 bases and the V segment lost 1 base, leaving 7 bases of the junction unmatched. Germline V gene data show CDR1 as SGHAT and CDR2 as FQNNGV.

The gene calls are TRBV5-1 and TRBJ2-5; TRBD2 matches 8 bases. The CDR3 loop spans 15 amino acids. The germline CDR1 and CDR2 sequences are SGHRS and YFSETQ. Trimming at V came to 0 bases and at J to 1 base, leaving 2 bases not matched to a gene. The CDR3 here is CASSLGRGGQETQYF. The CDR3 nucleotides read TGCGCCAGCAGCTTGGGACGGGGGGGCCAAGAGACCCAGTACTTC.

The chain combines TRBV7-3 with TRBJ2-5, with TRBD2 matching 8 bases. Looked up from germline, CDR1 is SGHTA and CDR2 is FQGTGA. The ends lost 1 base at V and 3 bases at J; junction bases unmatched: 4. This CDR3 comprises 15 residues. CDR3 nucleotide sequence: TGTGCCAGCAGCTTAATAGCGGGATTAAAAGAGACCCAGTACTTC. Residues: CASSLIAGLKETQYF.

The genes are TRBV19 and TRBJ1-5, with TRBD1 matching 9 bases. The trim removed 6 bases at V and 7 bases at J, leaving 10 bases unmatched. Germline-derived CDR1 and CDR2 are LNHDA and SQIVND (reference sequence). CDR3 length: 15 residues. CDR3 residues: CASRTTGGDRQPQHF. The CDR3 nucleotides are TGTGCCAGTAGGACCACAGGGGGCGATCGCCAGCCCCAGCATTTT.

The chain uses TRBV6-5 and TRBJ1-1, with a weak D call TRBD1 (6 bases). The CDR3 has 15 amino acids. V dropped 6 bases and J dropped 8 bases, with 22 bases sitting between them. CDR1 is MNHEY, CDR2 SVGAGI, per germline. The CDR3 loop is CASSLKITTGSEAFF. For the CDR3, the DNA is TGTGCCAGCAGCTTAAAAATAACAACAGGGTCGGAAGCTTTCTTT.

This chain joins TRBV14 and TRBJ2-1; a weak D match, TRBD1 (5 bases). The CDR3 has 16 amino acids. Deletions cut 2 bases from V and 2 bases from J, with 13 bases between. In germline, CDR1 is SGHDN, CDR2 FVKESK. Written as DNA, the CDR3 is TGTGCCAGCAGCCAATGGGGCGCCCAGCCCTACAATGAGCAGTTCTTC. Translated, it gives CASSQWGAQPYNEQFF. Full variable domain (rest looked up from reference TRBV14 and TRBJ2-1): EAGVTQFPSHSVIEKGQTVTLRCDPISGHDNLYWYRRVMGKEIKFLLHFVKESKQDESGMPNNRFLAERTGGTYSTLKVQPAELEDSGVYFCASSQWGAQPYNEQFFGPGTRLTVL.

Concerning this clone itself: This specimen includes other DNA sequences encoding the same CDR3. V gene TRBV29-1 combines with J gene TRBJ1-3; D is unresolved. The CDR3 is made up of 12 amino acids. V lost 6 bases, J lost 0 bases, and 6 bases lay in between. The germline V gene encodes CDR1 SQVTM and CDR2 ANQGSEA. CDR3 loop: CSVEGSGNTIYF. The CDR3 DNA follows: TGCAGCGTCGAGGGCTCTGGAAACACCATATATTTT.

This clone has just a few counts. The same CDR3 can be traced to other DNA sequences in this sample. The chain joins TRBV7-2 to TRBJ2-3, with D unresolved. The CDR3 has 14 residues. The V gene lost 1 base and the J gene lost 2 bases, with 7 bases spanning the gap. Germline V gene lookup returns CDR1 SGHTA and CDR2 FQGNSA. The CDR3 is CASSLDGPTDTQYF. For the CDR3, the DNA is TGTGCCAGCAGCTTAGACGGGCCCACAGATACGCAGTATTTT.

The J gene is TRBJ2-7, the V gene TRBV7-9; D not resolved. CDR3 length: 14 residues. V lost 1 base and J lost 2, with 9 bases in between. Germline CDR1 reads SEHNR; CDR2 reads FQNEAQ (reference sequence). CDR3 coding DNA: TGTGCCAGCAGCTTAGGGCGCCCGCCCTACGAGCAGTACTTC. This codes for CASSLGRPPYEQYF.